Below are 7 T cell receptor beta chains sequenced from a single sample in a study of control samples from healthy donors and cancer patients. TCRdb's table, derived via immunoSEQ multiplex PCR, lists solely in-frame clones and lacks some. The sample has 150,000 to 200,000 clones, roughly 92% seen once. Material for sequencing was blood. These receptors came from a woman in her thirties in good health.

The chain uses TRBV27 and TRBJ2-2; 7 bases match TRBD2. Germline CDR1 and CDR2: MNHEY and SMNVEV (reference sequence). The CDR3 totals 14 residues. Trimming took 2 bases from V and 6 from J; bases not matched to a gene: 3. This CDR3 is CASSLGGSSGELFF. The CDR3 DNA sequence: TGTGCCAGCAGTTTAGGCGGGAGCTCCGGGGAGCTGTTTTTT.

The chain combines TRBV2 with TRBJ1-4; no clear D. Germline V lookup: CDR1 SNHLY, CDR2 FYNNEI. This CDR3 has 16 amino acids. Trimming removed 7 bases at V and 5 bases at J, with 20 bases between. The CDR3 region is CASIFTRVRENEKLFF. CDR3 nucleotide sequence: TGTGCCAGCATCTTTACTCGTGTCAGAGAGAATGAAAAACTGTTTTTT.

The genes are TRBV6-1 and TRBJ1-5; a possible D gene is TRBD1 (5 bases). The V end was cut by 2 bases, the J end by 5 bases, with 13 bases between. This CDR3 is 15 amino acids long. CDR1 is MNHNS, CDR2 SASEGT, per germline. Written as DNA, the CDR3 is TGTGCCAGCAGTGAAATAAGGGGTCGGCATCAGCCCCAGCATTTT. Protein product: CASSEIRGRHQPQHF.

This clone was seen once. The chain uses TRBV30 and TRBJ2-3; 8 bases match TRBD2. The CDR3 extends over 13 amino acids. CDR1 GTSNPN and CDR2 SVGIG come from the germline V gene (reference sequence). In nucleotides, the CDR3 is TGTGGGGGACTAGGGGTCTTACAGGATACGCAGTATTTT. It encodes CGGLGVLQDTQYF.

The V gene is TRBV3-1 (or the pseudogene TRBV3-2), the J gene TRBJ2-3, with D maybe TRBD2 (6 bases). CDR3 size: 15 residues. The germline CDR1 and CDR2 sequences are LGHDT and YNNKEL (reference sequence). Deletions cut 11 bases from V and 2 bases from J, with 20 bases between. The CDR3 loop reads CALKSGGTYTDTQYF. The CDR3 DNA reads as TGTGCCCTTAAAAGTGGCGGGACTTACACAGATACGCAGTATTTT.

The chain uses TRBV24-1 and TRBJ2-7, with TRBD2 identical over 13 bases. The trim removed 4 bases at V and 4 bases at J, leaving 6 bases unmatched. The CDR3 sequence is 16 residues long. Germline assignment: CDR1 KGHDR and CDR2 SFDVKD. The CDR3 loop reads CATSDLGLAGVYEQYF. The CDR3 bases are TGTGCCACCAGTGACCTAGGACTAGCGGGAGTGTACGAGCAGTACTTC.

CDR3 nucleotides: TGCAGTGCTAGTTCAGGGCGTGGTTCACCCCTCCACTTT. The encoded protein is CSASSGRGSPLHF. V usage is TRBV20-1 and J usage is TRBJ1-6; weak D call: TRBD1 (5 bases). V was pared by 3 bases and J by 9 bases, with 12 bases between. This CDR3 is 13 amino acids long. Germline V gene data show CDR1 as DFQATT and CDR2 as SNEGSKA (reference sequence).